The source of this T cell receptor beta chain is a study of shared clonotypes between healthy human individuals (TCRdb year 2020). Concerning the study at large: A few men and two women, aged 18 to 49 years, made up the cohort. For each donor, CD4 naive and CD4 memory were each given three plates, CD8 naive was given two plates, and CD8 memory was given one plate. To estimate repertoire size and how much clonotypes are shared between individuals, the study performed deep sequencing of blood TCR repertoires from five healthy adults. To increase sequencing depth and limit assay-specific biases, TCR repertoire library preparation and sequencing were carried out by different laboratories using diverse techniques. Leukapheresis yielded between about 0.94 and 10 billion PBMCs per donor. General conclusions and limits of the study: Because the study included a small number of donors, the genetic and exposure-history diversity represented was limited. Clonotypes shared by all four sorted-subset donors showed higher generation probabilities than non-shared clonotypes. Incomplete sequencing was indicated by rarefaction of sorted-subset datasets, despite the large sequencing depth. Pairwise subsampling led to the expectation that sequencing depth would affect the degree of clonotype sharing among donors. Naive subsets generally had larger estimated clonotype richness than memory subsets. Only blood was sampled, and tissue TCR repertoires likely differ from those in blood. When several donors were compared, the shared fraction of clonotypes was 5% to 6.5% for naive CD4, around 4% for naive CD8, 2.3% for memory CD4, and less than 0.45% for memory CD8.

Using the deep immunoSEQ assay, multiplex PCR amplified TCR CDR3 regions from genomic DNA. Extracted genomic DNA from each cell subset was spread evenly across all wells of several immunoSEQ 96-well plates, with each plate serving as a replicate. Each replicate PCR for sorted subsets received about 200 ng genomic DNA, equal to 28,000 or so T cell genomes. Purified libraries were measured with a Qubit 3.0 fluorometer, size-checked on a Bioanalyzer 2100, and measured again with the KAPA Library Quantification kit. Every immunoSEQ 96-well plate was sequenced on a separate single-read 150-cycle Illumina NextSeq 550 flow cell. As for the original processing: The immunoSEQ output contained only junctional sequences without quality scores, so filtering could not match that applied to full-length reads. Sequences were annotated with PyIR, a Python wrapper for IgBLAST v1.9, using IMGT germline references to assign V/J genes and CDR3. Reads with weak V/J assignments (E-value above 1e-6), missing CDR3, stop codons, out-of-frame junctions, or ambiguous translated residues were removed. V3J clonotypes were defined as sequences sharing an identical inferred V gene, J gene, and CDR3 amino acid sequence. Percentage overlap between repertoires was computed as shared unique clonotypes divided by the size of the smaller repertoire. RTK rarefaction, the Chao1 estimator, and Recon v2.1 estimates of unobserved clonotypes were used to assess repertoire richness. For all TCRbeta clonotypes obtained by the gDNA method from a few donors, generation probabilities were computed with OLGA. TCRdb took this table from immuneACCESS and kept in-frame rearrangements with V and J called. Such tables lack part of the clones; where checked against another copy, unresolved V genes explain under half of the gap, and the rest is unexplained. The V and J calls and the clone size are those of that table, but D and trimming were determined from the DNA. A total of about 590,000 clones appear in this sample, roughly 96% of them only once. The ten most abundant clones make up less than 0.13% of the sample.

Turning to this clone: It has no known antigen specificity. No much larger clone exists at a distance of one base, and base qualities are not known.

The CDR3 covers 14 residues, taking in both the cysteine and the phenylalanine. The read is trimmed to its CDR3 DNA, 42 bases read in frame from base 1. For this chain, trimming is 3 bases at the V end and 8 bases at the J end, and the number of junction bases without a gene match is 5. The germline V gene specifies MNHNS as CDR1 and SASEGT as CDR2. CD8 naive samples consisted of CD45RO-negative cells that were positively selected for CCR7, yielding a CD45RA+CCR7+ population without TemRA cells. Healthy HIV-negative adults with no recently reported acute infections or vaccinations were included as donors. Every donor was a Caucasian adult residing in Nashville, Tennessee, USA. After blood collection by leukapheresis, PBMCs were isolated using Ficoll-Histopaque density gradient centrifugation and then cryopreserved in the vapor phase of liquid nitrogen. Analytical flow cytometry was used to check the purity and quantity of each magnetically sorted T cell population. Genomic DNA was isolated from each sorted fraction and quantified by UV absorbance on a Nanodrop 2000c.

Specimen: naive CD8+ T cells sorted from blood. According to the study, the label for this sample's cell subset or site signals: CD45RA+CCR7+. The TCR sequence derives from a woman in her 30s in good health. The chain joins TRBV6-1 to TRBJ2-4, with 9 bases matching TRBD1. In nucleotides, the sequence is TGTGCCAGCAGTGAGAGGACAGGGGCGGACATTCAGTACTTC. It is translated as CASSERTGADIQYF.